This entry lists 10 T cell receptor beta chains sequenced from one sample in a study of patients and donors after allogeneic stem cell transplantation. TCRdb reprocessed the RT-PCR reads with MiXCR, giving one entry per CDR3 protein. Of some 960,000 distinct CDR3 sequences listed, more than 15% were seen once; the top ten hold approximately 5.9%. The sequenced material came from blood, either unsorted or a sorted T cell fraction (not recorded which). These receptors were taken from a human donor who was either an allogeneic HSCT recipient or a stem cell or donor lymphocyte infusion donor (not recorded which). It is not recorded whose cells these are; they may come from a transplant donor.

V usage is TRBV5-1 and J usage is TRBJ2-1, with 13 bases matching TRBD2. CDR3 length: 15 amino acids. Germline CDR1 and CDR2: SGHRS and YFSETQ. V lost 4 bases, J lost 6 bases, and 4 bases stayed unmatched. Written as DNA, the CDR3 is TGCGCCAGCAGCCCGACTAGCGGGGGGATCAATGAGCAGTTCTTC. Its translation is CASSPTSGGINEQFF.

The chain is built from TRBV4-2 and TRBJ2-1; 9 positions match TRBD1. CDR3 length: 14 residues. CDR1 and CDR2 (germline): LGHNA, YNFKEQ. J gave up 10 bases and V 5 bases, and 9 bases lay outside the gene matches. The CDR3 here is CASSFGTGPTEQFF. In nucleotides, the CDR3 is TGTGCCAGCAGCTTCGGGACAGGGCCTACGGAGCAGTTCTTC.

This clonotype was seen a few times. This chain links TRBV24-1 with TRBJ2-2, with 12 nucleotides matching TRBD2. The CDR3 covers 17 residues. From germline, CDR1 is KGHDR and CDR2 SFDVKD. V was clipped by 2 bases and J by 5 bases; unmatched bases: 5. In DNA, the CDR3 is TGTGCCACCAGTGATTCAAGACTAGCGGGGGTTACCGGGGAGCTGTTTTTT. This codes for CATSDSRLAGVTGELFF.

This rearrangement joins TRBV9 to TRBJ2-7; 7 bases map to TRBD2. This CDR3 is 16 amino acids long. From germline, CDR1 is SGDLS and CDR2 YYNGEE. The J segment lost 2 bases and the V segment lost 0 bases, leaving 8 bases of the junction unmatched. DNA for the CDR3: TGTGCCAGCAGCGTAGGAGGTCCAGCGGGGACCTACGAGCAGTACTTC. This translates into CASSVGGPAGTYEQYF.

The sample holds a few counts of this clonotype. This rearrangement joins TRBV6-1 to TRBJ2-7; 8 bases are a match to TRBD2. Germline V gene lookup returns CDR1 MNHNS and CDR2 SASEGT. This CDR3 has 15 residues. After removal of 5 bases from V and 4 bases from J, the junction contained 10 bases not matched to a gene. CDR3 in DNA: TGTGCCAGCAGTCGTACCGGGCTAGCGGGTTACGAGCAGTACTTC. It yields the protein CASSRTGLAGYEQYF.

The table lists this clonotype with many counts. The V gene is TRBV27, the J gene TRBJ2-7; 7 bases match TRBD1. Germline V gene lookup returns CDR1 MNHEY and CDR2 SMNVEV (reference sequence). This CDR3 has 13 residues. The V and J ends lost 5 bases and 4 bases, in that order; junction bases with no gene match: 5. CDR3 nucleotides: TGTGCCAGCAGTAGAGGGACAGAATACGAGCAGTACTTC. Protein sequence: CASSRGTEYEQYF.

The chain uses TRBV12-5 and TRBJ1-3; 9 nucleotides match TRBD1. Germline V gene sequence: CDR1 LGHNT, CDR2 FRNRAP. V trimming: 3 bases; J trimming: 2 bases; junction bases outside the gene matches: 8. CDR3 length: 17 residues. The CDR3 loop reads CASGFPAGQGTGNTIYF. The CDR3 nucleotides are TGTGCTAGTGGTTTCCCTGCGGGACAGGGTACTGGAAACACCATATATTTT.

The sample holds one count of this clonotype. The chain links TRBV3-1 to TRBJ2-3; D is undetermined. The CDR3 runs to 15 residues. V lost 1 base and J 1 base, leaving 9 bases between the germline ends. Germline-derived CDR1 and CDR2 are LGHDT and YNNKEL (reference sequence). CDR3 residues: CASSQAKARTDTQYF. In nucleotides, the CDR3 is TGTGCCAGCAGCCAAGCGAAAGCCCGCACAGATACGCAGTATTTT.

V usage is TRBV5-5 and J usage is TRBJ1-4; D is undetermined. Germline V lookup: CDR1 SGHKS, CDR2 YYEKEE (reference sequence). This CDR3 contains 16 residues. Trimming cost V 3 bases and J 0 bases, with 12 bases left between them. The CDR3 here is CASSSVQRATNEKLFF. DNA for the CDR3: TGTGCCAGCAGCTCGGTGCAGCGGGCAACTAATGAAAAACTGTTTTTT.

J is TRBJ2-6 and V is TRBV5-1; D is tentatively TRBD1 or TRBD2 (5 bases each). The germline V gene encodes CDR1 SGHRS and CDR2 YFSETQ. Deletions cut 4 bases from V and 2 bases from J, with 13 bases between. The CDR3 has 16 amino acids. In DNA form, the CDR3 reads TGCGCCAGCAGCCCGCCCTTGGGGGCTGGGGCCAACGTCCTGACTTTC. This gives the protein CASSPPLGAGANVLTF.